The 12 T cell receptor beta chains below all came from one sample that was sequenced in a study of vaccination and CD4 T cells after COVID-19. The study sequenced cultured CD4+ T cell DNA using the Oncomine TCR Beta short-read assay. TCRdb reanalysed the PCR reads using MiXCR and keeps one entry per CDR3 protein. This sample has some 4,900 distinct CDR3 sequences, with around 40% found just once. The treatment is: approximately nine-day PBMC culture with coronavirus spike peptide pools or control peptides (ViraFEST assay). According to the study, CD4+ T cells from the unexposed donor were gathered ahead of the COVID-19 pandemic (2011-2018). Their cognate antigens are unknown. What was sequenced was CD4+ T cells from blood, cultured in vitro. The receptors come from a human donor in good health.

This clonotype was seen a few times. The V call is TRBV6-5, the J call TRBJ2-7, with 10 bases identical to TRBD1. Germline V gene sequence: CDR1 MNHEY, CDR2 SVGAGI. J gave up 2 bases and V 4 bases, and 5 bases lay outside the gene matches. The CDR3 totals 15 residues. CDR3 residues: CASSSPGTGAYEQYF. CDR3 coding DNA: TGTGCCAGCAGTTCACCCGGGACAGGGGCCTACGAGCAGTACTTC.

The CDR3, as DNA: TGTGCCAGCAGTTTTGGGGGGTTGTCTGGCTACACCTTC. Its protein is CASSFGGLSGYTF. V is TRBV27 and J is TRBJ1-2; D is possibly TRBD1 (5 bases). Germline V gene lookup returns CDR1 MNHEY and CDR2 SMNVEV (reference sequence). The CDR3 is 13 amino acids. Trimming cost V 3 bases and J 7 bases, with 12 bases left between them.

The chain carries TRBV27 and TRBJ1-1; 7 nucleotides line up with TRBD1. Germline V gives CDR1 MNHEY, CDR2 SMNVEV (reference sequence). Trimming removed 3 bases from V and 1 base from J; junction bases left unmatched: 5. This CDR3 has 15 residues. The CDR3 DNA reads TGTGCCAGCAGTTTCACCGGGACAGCGAACACTGAAGCTTTCTTT. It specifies CASSFTGTANTEAFF.

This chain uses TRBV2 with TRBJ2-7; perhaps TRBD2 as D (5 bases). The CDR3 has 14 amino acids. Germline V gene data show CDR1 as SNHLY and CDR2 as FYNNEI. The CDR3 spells CATLSDYTSYEQYF. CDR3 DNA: TGTGCGACCCTGAGTGACTACACTTCCTACGAGCAGTACTTC. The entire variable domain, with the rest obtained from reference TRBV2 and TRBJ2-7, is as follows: EPEVTQTPSHQVTQMGQEVILRCVPISNHLYFYWYRQILGQKVEFLVSFYNNEISEKSEIFDDQFSVERPDGSNFTLKIRSTKLEDSAMYFCATLSDYTSYEQYFGPGTRLTVT.

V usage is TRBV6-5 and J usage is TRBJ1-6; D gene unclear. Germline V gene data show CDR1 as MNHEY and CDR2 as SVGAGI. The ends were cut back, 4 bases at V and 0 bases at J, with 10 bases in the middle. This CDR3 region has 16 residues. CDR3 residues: CASSSPSSSYNSPLHF. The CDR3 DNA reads TGTGCCAGCAGTTCGCCCTCTAGCTCCTATAATTCACCCCTCCACTTT.

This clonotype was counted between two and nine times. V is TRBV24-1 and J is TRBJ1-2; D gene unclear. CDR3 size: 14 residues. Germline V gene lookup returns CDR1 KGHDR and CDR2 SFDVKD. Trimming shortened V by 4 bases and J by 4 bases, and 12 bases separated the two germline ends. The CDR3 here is CATSDATMIYGYTF. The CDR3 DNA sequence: TGTGCCACCAGTGACGCGACAATGATCTATGGCTACACCTTC.

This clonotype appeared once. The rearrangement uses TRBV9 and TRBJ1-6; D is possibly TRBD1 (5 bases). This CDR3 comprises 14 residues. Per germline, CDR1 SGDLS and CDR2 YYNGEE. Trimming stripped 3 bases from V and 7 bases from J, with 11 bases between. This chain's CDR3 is CASSGGDGNSPLHF. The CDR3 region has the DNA TGTGCCAGCAGCGGGGGGGACGGCAATTCACCCCTCCACTTT.

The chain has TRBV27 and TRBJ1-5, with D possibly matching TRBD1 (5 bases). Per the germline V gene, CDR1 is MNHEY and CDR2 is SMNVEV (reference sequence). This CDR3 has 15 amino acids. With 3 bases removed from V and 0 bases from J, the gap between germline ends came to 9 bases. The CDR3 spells CASSFGGYSNQPQHF. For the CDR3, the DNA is TGTGCCAGCAGTTTTGGGGGGTATAGCAATCAGCCCCAGCATTTT.

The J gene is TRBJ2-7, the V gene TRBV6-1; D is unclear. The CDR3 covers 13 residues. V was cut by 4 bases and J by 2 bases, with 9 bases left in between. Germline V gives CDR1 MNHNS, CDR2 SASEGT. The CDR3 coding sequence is TGTGCCAGCAGTGCCCAGCTTACCTACGAGCAGTACTTC. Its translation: CASSAQLTYEQYF.

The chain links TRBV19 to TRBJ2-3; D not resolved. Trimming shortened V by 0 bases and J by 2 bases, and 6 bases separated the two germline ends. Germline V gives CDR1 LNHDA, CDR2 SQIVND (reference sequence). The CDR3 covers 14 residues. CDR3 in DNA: TGTGCCAGTAGTATAGATTCTTCCACAGATACGCAGTATTTT. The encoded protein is CASSIDSSTDTQYF.

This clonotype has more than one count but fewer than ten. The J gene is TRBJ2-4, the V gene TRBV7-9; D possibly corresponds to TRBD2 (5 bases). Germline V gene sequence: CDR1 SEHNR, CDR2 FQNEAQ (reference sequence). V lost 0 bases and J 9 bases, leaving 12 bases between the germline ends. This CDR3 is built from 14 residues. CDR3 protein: CASSLAEGVGIQYF. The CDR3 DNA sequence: TGTGCCAGCAGCTTAGCCGAGGGTGTGGGCATTCAGTACTTC.

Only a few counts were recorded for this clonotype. The CDR3 loop reads CASSRTGTSNQPQHF. CDR3 nucleotide sequence: TGTGCCAGCAGCCGGACCGGGACTAGCAATCAGCCCCAGCATTTT. This chain connects TRBV11-3 to TRBJ1-5; perhaps TRBD1 as D (5 bases). Germline V gene sequence: CDR1 SGHNT, CDR2 YENEEA. V was trimmed by 5 bases and J by 0 bases, leaving 11 bases between them. The CDR3 consists of 15 residues.